The 4 T cell receptor beta chains in this list originate from one sample, sequenced in a study of T cells in Graves' hyperthyroidism and ophthalmopathy. Amplified TCR beta CDR3 regions derived from RNA transcripts. The HTBI primer set served for first-round RT-PCR of the TCR CDR3. TCRdb processed the multiplex PCR reads anew with MiXCR; each CDR3 protein has one entry. The sample has over 500,000 distinct CDR3 sequences; 11% to 15% are singletons. Sequencing input: blood. These TCRs come from a middle-aged woman with Graves' hyperthyroidism.

This clonotype has at least ten counts. The V gene is TRBV28, the J gene TRBJ2-1; TRBD2 matches at 10 bases. The CDR3 extends over 16 amino acids. Germline CDR1 reads MDHEN; CDR2 reads SYDVKM. V lost 1 base to trimming and J lost 5 bases; unmatched junction nucleotides: 5. CDR3 nucleotides: TGTGCCAGCAGTTTATTGGCTAGCGGGAGAAACAATGAGCAGTTCTTC. Translation gives CASSLLASGRNNEQFF.

This chain links TRBV6-1 with TRBJ1-2; no definite D call. Per germline, CDR1 MNHNS and CDR2 SASEGT. The CDR3 covers 12 residues. V lost 9 bases and J lost 5, with 13 bases in between. The CDR3 DNA reads as TGTGCCAGTAGTAGTTATTGGTATGGCTACACCTTC. As protein: CASSSYWYGYTF.

In this sample, this clonotype turned up many times. The rearrangement joins TRBV11-2 to TRBJ1-1, with D possibly TRBD1 on 5 matching bases. V was trimmed by 5 bases and J by 11 bases, leaving 18 bases between them. The germline CDR1 and CDR2 sequences are SGHAT and FQNNGV. This CDR3 is 13 amino acids long. CDR3 protein: CASSHSQVPGAFF. DNA of the CDR3: TGTGCCAGCAGCCACTCCCAGGTGCCAGGGGCTTTCTTT. Using reference TRBV11-2 and TRBJ1-1 for the parts outside the CDR3, the full variable domain is EAGVAQSPRYKIIEKRQSVAFWCNPISGHATLYWYQQILGQGPKLLIQFQNNGVVDDSQLPKDRFSAERLKGVDSTLKIQPAKLEDSAVYLCASSHSQVPGAFFGQGTRLTVV.

In this sample, this clonotype turned up many times. This rearrangement joins TRBV27 to TRBJ2-7; TRBD2 aligns across 7 bases. V dropped 5 bases and J dropped 7; count of bases not matched to a gene: 8. Germline V gives CDR1 MNHEY, CDR2 SMNVEV (reference sequence). The CDR3 runs 13 residues. The DNA for the CDR3 is TGTGCCAGCAGTCAAAAGCGGGATTGGGAGCAGTACTTC. Translated, it gives CASSQKRDWEQYF.